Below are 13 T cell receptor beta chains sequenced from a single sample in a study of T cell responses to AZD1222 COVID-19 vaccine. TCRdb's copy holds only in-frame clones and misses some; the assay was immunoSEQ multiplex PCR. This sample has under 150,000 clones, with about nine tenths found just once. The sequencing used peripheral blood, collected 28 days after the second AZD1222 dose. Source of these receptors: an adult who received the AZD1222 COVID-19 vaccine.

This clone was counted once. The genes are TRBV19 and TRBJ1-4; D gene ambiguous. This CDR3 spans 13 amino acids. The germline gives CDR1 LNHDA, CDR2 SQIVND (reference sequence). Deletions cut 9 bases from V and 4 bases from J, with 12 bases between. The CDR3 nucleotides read TGTGCCAGCACGACGGGAAGTAATGAAAAACTGTTTTTT. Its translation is CASTTGSNEKLFF.

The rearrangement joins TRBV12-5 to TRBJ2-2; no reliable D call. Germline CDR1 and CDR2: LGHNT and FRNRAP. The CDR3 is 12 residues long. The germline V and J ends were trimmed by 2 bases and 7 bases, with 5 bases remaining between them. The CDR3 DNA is TGTGCTAGTGGTTTGTCGAGCGGGGAGCTGTTTTTT. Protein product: CASGLSSGELFF.

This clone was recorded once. The CDR3 bases are TGTGCCAGCAGCTCCCGCCTCGGGACAGGGACTAGCAATGAGCAGTTCTTC. Translated: CASSSRLGTGTSNEQFF. The chain uses TRBV11-2 and TRBJ2-1, with a weak D call TRBD1 (9 bases). Germline V lookup: CDR1 SGHAT, CDR2 FQNNGV. The ends were cut back, 4 bases at V and 6 bases at J, with 22 bases in the middle. The CDR3 sequence is 17 residues long.

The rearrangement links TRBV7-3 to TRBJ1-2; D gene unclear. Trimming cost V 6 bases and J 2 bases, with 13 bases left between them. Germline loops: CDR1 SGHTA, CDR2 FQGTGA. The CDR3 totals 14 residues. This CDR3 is CASSPNGQNYGYTF. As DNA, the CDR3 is TGTGCCAGCAGTCCAAACGGCCAGAACTATGGCTACACCTTC.

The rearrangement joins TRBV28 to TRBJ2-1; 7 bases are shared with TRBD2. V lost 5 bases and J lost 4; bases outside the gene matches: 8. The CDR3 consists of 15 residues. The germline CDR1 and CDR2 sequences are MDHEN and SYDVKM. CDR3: CASSAPGGPYNEQFF. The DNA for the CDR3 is TGTGCCAGCAGTGCCCCGGGGGGACCATACAATGAGCAGTTCTTC.

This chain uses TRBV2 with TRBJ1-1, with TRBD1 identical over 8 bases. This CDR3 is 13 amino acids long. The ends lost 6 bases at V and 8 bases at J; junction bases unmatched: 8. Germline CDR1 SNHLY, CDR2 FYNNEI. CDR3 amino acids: CASRPMRTGEAFF. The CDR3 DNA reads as TGTGCCAGCAGACCCATGAGGACAGGGGAAGCTTTCTTT.

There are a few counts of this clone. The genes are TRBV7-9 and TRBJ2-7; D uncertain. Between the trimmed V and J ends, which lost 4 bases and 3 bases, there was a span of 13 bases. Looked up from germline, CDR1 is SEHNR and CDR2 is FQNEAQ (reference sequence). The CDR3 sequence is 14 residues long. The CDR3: CASSSGRLHYEQYF. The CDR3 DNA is TGTGCCAGCAGCTCAGGAAGACTTCACTACGAGCAGTACTTC.

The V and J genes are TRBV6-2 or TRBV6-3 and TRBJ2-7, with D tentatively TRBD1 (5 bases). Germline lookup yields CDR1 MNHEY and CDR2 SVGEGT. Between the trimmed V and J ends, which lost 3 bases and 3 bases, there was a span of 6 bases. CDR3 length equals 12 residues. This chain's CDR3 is CASSYQGYEQYF. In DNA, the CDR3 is TGTGCCAGCAGTTATCAGGGCTACGAGCAGTACTTC.

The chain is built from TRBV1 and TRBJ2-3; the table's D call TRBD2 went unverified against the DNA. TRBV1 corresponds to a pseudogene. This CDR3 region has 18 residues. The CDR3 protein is CTSSQDSGQRDRTDTQYF. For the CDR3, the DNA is TGCACCAGCAGCCAAGATTCGGGCCAGCGGGATCGAACAGATACGCAGTATTTT.

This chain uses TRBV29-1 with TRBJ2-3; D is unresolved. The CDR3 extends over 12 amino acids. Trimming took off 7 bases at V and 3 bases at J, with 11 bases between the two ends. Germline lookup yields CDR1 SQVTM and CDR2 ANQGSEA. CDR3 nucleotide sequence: TGCAGCGGTAAGCCGGGTACAGATACGCAGTATTTT. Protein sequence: CSGKPGTDTQYF.

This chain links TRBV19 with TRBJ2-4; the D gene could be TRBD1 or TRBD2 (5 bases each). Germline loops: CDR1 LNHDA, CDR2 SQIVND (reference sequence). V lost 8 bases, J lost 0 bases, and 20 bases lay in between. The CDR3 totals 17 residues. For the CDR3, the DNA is TGTGCCAGTGGGGCCGACGGAGGTGGGCGAGCCAAAAACATTCAGTACTTC. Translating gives CASGADGGGRAKNIQYF.

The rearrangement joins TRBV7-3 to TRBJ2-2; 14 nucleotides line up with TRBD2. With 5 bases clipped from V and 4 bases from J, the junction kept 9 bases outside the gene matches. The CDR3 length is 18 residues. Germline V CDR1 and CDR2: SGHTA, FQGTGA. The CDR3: CASSPGLAGGRGTGELFF. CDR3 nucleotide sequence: TGTGCCAGCAGCCCTGGACTAGCGGGAGGACGTGGCACCGGGGAGCTGTTTTTT.

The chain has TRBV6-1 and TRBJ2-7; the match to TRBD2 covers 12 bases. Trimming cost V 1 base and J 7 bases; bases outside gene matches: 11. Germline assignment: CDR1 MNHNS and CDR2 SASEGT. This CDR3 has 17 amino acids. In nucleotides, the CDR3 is TGTGCCAGCAGTGAAGGACTAGCGGGAGCCCGGGGTTGGGAGCAGTACTTC. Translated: CASSEGLAGARGWEQYF.